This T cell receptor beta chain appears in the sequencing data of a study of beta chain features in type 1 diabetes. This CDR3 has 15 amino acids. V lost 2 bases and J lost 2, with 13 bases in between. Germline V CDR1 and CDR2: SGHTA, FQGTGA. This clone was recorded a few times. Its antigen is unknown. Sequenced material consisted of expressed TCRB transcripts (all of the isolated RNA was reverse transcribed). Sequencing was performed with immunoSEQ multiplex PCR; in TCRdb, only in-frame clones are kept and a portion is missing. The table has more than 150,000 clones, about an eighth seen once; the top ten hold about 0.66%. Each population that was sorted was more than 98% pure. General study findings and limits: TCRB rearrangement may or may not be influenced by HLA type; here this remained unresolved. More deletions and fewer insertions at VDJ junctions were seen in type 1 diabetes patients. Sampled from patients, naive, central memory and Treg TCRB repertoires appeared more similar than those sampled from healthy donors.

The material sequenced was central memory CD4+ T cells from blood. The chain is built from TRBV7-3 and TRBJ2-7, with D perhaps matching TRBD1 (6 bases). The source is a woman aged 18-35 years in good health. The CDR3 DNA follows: TGTGCCAGCAGCTTAGGACAGAACCTTACCTACGAGCAGTACTTC. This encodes CASSLGQNLTYEQYF.